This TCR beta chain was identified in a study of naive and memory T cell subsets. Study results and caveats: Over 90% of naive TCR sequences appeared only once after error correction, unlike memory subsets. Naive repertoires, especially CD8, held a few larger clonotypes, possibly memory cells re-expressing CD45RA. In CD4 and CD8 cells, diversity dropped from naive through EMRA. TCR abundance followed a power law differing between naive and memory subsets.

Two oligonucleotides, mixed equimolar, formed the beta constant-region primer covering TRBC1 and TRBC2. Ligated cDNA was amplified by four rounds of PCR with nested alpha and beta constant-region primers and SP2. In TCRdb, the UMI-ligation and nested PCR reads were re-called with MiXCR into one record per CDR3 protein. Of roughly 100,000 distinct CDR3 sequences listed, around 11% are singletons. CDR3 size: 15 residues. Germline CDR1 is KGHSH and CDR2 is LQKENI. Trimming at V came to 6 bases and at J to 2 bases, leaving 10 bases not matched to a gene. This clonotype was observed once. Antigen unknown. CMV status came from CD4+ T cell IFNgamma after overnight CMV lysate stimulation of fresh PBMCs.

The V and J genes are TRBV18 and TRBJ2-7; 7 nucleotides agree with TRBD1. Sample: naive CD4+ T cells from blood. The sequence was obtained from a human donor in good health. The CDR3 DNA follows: TGTGCCAGCTCCCTAGACGAGGGGGCCACCTACGAGCAGTACTTC. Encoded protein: CASSLDEGATYEQYF.